Each of the 23 T cell receptor beta chains below was sequenced from the same sample in a study of cytomegalovirus exposure and HLA in healthy donors. Primers: 60 Vbeta forward and 13 Jbeta reverse. Profiling relied on immunoSEQ multiplex PCR, and the TCRdb table lists in-frame clones only, not all of them. The repertoire holds approximately 100,000 clones, more than 75% seen once, with 5% to 6.5% in the top ten. The sequencing input was PBMCs. These receptors originate from a woman aged 18 to 35 in good health and CMV-seropositive.

The chain carries TRBV28 and TRBJ1-1; D perhaps matches TRBD1 (5 bases). V was shortened by 6 bases and J by 11 bases, with 19 bases between the two germline ends. CDR3 length: 13 residues. Germline CDR1 is MDHEN and CDR2 is SYDVKM. CDR3 DNA sequence: TGTGCCAGCAGCTCCCTCGGGGGATTTTGGGCTTTCTTT. Its translation is CASSSLGGFWAFF.

The chain is built from TRBV5-1 and TRBJ2-7, with TRBD1 matching 9 bases. V trimming: 4 bases; J trimming: 3 bases; junction bases outside the gene matches: 8. This CDR3 comprises 15 residues. The germline V gene encodes CDR1 SGHRS and CDR2 YFSETQ. The CDR3 protein is CASSALQGANYEQYF. CDR3 in DNA: TGCGCCAGCAGCGCCCTACAGGGGGCAAACTACGAGCAGTACTTC.

This clone occurred a few times. The V and J genes are TRBV29-1 and TRBJ2-1; 14 bases line up with TRBD2. The germline V gene encodes CDR1 SQVTM and CDR2 ANQGSEA. The junction had 6 bases not matched to a gene; V was cut back by 1 base and J by 7 bases. The CDR3 runs 16 residues. CDR3 sequence (DNA): TGCAGCGTTGAAGGTACGGGACTAGCGGGAGAAAATGAGCAGTTCTTC. Translating it yields CSVEGTGLAGENEQFF.

This clone was picked up a small number of times. This sequence joins TRBV5-1 and TRBJ2-1; D ambiguous. Germline CDR1 SGHRS, CDR2 YFSETQ. The V end lost 4 bases, the J end lost 0 bases, and 11 bases lay between the germline ends. This CDR3 contains 15 residues. The CDR3 reads CASSKSDVSYNEQFF. In DNA form, the CDR3 reads TGCGCCAGCAGCAAAAGCGACGTCTCCTACAATGAGCAGTTCTTC.

V and J are TRBV28 and TRBJ1-5, with D perhaps TRBD1 (6 bases). Germline values: CDR1 MDHEN, CDR2 SYDVKM. The CDR3 runs to 14 residues. V dropped 3 bases and J dropped 6 bases, with 12 bases sitting between them. The CDR3 region is CASSLDRTLQPQHF. CDR3 nucleotides: TGTGCCAGCAGTTTGGACAGAACCCTTCAGCCCCAGCATTTT.

The chain carries TRBV28 and TRBJ2-7, with TRBD2 identical over 8 bases. V lost 4 bases to trimming and J lost 4 bases; unmatched junction nucleotides: 12. Germline lookup yields CDR1 MDHEN and CDR2 SYDVKM. This CDR3 spans 16 amino acids. CDR3 amino acids: CASSSPTPSGLYEQYF. In DNA, the CDR3 is TGTGCCAGCAGTTCTCCCACGCCTAGCGGGTTATACGAGCAGTACTTC.

The CDR3 bases are TGCGCCAGCGCCGAAGACAGACCCTGTCCGCACACCATATATTTT. Translating it yields CASAEDRPCPHTIYF. The chain employs TRBV23-1 and TRBJ1-3; a weak D match, TRBD1 (5 bases). TRBV23-1 carries the ORF label, with uncertain function. This CDR3 is 15 amino acids long. V lost 8 bases and J lost 8, with 22 bases in between.

V usage is TRBV9 and J usage is TRBJ2-5, with 10 bases matching TRBD2. Germline V gene data show CDR1 as SGDLS and CDR2 as YYNGEE. This CDR3 is 16 amino acids long. The V gene end was trimmed by 0 bases and the J gene end by 5 bases; junction bases not matched to a gene: 7. The CDR3 protein is CASSVGLAGDGETQYF. The CDR3 nucleotides read TGTGCCAGCAGCGTAGGTCTAGCGGGAGACGGGGAGACCCAGTACTTC.

The chain is built from TRBV18 and TRBJ1-1; 9 bases are a match to TRBD1. From germline, CDR1 is KGHSH and CDR2 LQKENI. The CDR3 extends over 14 amino acids. V shed 2 bases and J 4 bases; nucleotides not matched to a gene: 2. CDR3 coding DNA: TGTGCCAGCTCACCATACAGGGGGCCCACTGAAGCTTTCTTT. Its protein product is CASSPYRGPTEAFF.

The chain has TRBV2 and TRBJ2-7, with TRBD1 identical over 7 bases. The trim removed 6 bases at V and 5 bases at J, leaving 4 bases unmatched. Germline loops: CDR1 SNHLY, CDR2 FYNNEI. The CDR3 contains 12 residues. CDR3 nucleotide sequence: TGTGCCAGCAGGCCTACAGGGGACGAGCAGTACTTC. This encodes CASRPTGDEQYF.

The chain carries TRBV14 and TRBJ2-1, with D uncertain. The CDR3 is made up of 11 amino acids. From germline, CDR1 is SGHDN and CDR2 FVKESK. Between the trimmed V and J ends, which lost 2 bases and 14 bases, there was a span of 10 bases. CDR3 sequence reads: CASSQLEQKFF. The CDR3 nucleotides are TGTGCCAGCAGCCAACTCGAGCAAAAGTTCTTC.

V usage is TRBV9 and J usage is TRBJ2-5; D might be TRBD2 (5 bases). V gave up 4 bases and J gave up 4 bases, with 11 bases separating them. CDR1 SGDLS and CDR2 YYNGEE come from the germline V gene. The CDR3 runs to 13 residues. CDR3 nucleotide sequence: TGTGCCAGCAGCCCACGTGAGGGAGAGACCCAGTACTTC. Encoded protein: CASSPREGETQYF.

This clone was recorded a few times. J is TRBJ1-5 and V is TRBV6-1; D not certain. This CDR3 has 15 amino acids. CDR1 is MNHNS, CDR2 SASEGT, per germline. V gave up 4 bases and J gave up 0 bases, with 10 bases separating them. This CDR3 is CASSGQVDSNQPQHF. The CDR3 DNA reads as TGTGCCAGCAGTGGCCAGGTGGATAGCAATCAGCCCCAGCATTTT.

This chain links TRBV5-8 with TRBJ1-2, with a weak D call TRBD1 (5 bases). V was pared by 1 base and J by 1 base, with 11 bases between. The CDR3 is 15 residues long. CDR1 and CDR2 from the germline V gene are SGHTS and YDEGEE. This CDR3 reads CASSLQGTFNYGYTF. The DNA for the CDR3 is TGTGCCAGCAGCTTGCAGGGAACCTTTAACTATGGCTACACCTTC.

CDR3 loop: CASSPFGGYEQYF. The CDR3 DNA is TGTGCCAGCAGCCCCTTTGGCGGCTACGAGCAGTACTTC. The genes are TRBV27 and TRBJ2-7; no reliable D call. Trimming removed 6 bases from V and 3 bases from J, with 12 bases in between. This CDR3 is built from 13 residues. CDR1 and CDR2 from the germline V gene are MNHEY and SMNVEV (reference sequence).

The gene calls are TRBV5-4 and TRBJ2-7, with a possible D match to TRBD1 (6 bases). The CDR3 contains 13 residues. CDR1 is SGHNT and CDR2 is YYREEE in the germline V gene (reference sequence). The V end lost 4 bases, the J end lost 3 bases, and 11 bases lay between the germline ends. CDR3: CASSQGLHYEQYF. CDR3 bases: TGTGCCAGCAGCCAGGGGTTGCACTACGAGCAGTACTTC.

The chain employs TRBV19 and TRBJ2-2, with a tentative D call TRBD2 (5 bases). Germline loops: CDR1 LNHDA, CDR2 SQIVND (reference sequence). The CDR3 spans 14 residues. V was trimmed by 7 bases and J by 4 bases, leaving 13 bases between them. The CDR3 protein is CASKTTHGTGELFF. CDR3 nucleotides: TGTGCCAGTAAGACTACCCATGGCACCGGGGAGCTGTTTTTT. The variable domain in full, with the rest retrieved from reference TRBV19 and TRBJ2-2, is DGGITQSPKYLFRKEGQNVTLSCEQNLNHDAMYWYRQDPGQGLRLIYYSQIVNDFQKGDIAEGYSVSREKKESFPLTVTSAQKNPTAFYLCASKTTHGTGELFFGEGSRLTVL.

In this sample, this clone turned up once. This chain links TRBV6-5 with TRBJ2-2; maybe TRBD1 (5 bases). V lost 0 bases and J lost 7, with 9 bases in between. CDR3 length: 14 amino acids. CDR1 and CDR2 (germline): MNHEY, SVGAGI. This chain's CDR3 is CASSYSGRIGELFF. CDR3 DNA: TGTGCCAGCAGTTACTCGGGGCGGATCGGGGAGCTGTTTTTT.

The chain combines TRBV20-1 with TRBJ1-2; D gene uncertain. CDR1 and CDR2 from the germline V gene are DFQATT and SNEGSKA (reference sequence). V lost 7 bases to trimming and J lost 9 bases, with 12 bases between them. This CDR3 contains 10 residues. The CDR3 DNA is TGCAGTGTTCCCTACCCTAGCTACACCTTC. Translating it yields CSVPYPSYTF.

This chain links TRBV12-2 with TRBJ2-7; the table assigns TRBD2, which was not confirmed against the DNA. TRBV12-2 is a documented pseudogene. CDR3 length: 16 amino acids. The CDR3 sequence: CASRRNPTSAKYEQYF. In nucleotides, the CDR3 is TGTGCAAGTCGCCGAAACCCTACTAGCGCAAAATACGAGCAGTACTTC.

The rearrangement joins TRBV20-1 to TRBJ2-1; D is uncertain. Germline loops: CDR1 DFQATT, CDR2 SNEGSKA (reference sequence). This CDR3 contains 10 residues. Trimming cost V 6 bases and J 4 bases, with 4 bases left between them. The CDR3 nucleotides read TGCAGTGCCGTATACAATGAGCAGTTCTTC. As protein: CSAVYNEQFF.

This clone appeared once. The rearrangement links TRBV27 to TRBJ1-3; D gene unclear. This CDR3 is 12 amino acids long. V was clipped by 2 bases and J by 4 bases, with 3 bases between them. Germline V lookup: CDR1 MNHEY, CDR2 SMNVEV (reference sequence). The CDR3 nucleotides are TGTGCCAGCAGTTTAGCGGGAAACACCATATATTTT. Protein product: CASSLAGNTIYF.

The V call is TRBV28, the J call TRBJ2-1; TRBD2 matches 9 bases. V lost 4 bases to trimming and J lost 0 bases; unmatched junction nucleotides: 4. The length of the CDR3 is 16 residues. The germline V gene encodes CDR1 MDHEN and CDR2 SYDVKM. The CDR3 DNA is TGTGCCAGCAGTTCCCTAGCGGGGAGCTCCTACAATGAGCAGTTCTTC. This encodes CASSSLAGSSYNEQFF.